Described below is a single TCR beta chain sequence and its context. Sequenced by immunoSEQ multiplex PCR; TCRdb stores in-frame clones only, minus some. In the table there are approximately 2.4 million clones, around 95% of which are singletons. These data come from a study of shared clonotypes between healthy human individuals. Across the study: CD4 naive cells filled three plates per donor, CD4 memory three, CD8 naive two and CD8 memory one.

Trimming cost V 1 base and J 5 bases, with 12 bases left between them. This CDR3 has 14 amino acids. CDR1 and CDR2 from the germline V gene are KGHSH and LQKENI. Sequenced sample: naive CD4+ T cells sorted from blood. The subset is: CD45RA+ positively selected. The chain joins TRBV18 to TRBJ2-7; D is perhaps TRBD2 (6 bases). The receptor's source is a man aged 18 to 30 in good health. The CDR3 region is CASSPQRAVNEQYF. The CDR3, as DNA: TGTGCCAGCTCACCACAGCGGGCAGTCAACGAGCAGTACTTC.